Shown below are 14 T cell receptor beta chains from a single sample sequenced in a study of blood T cell repertoires in COVID-19. Measured with immunoSEQ multiplex PCR; TCRdb has only the in-frame clones, and not every one. The repertoire consists of tens of thousands of clones, with about 74% occurring once and the leading ten covering about 3.9%. The sequencing sample was made of peripheral blood. These receptors came from a man between 65 and 85 years old with COVID-19, enrolled during active disease.

V is TRBV6-5 and J is TRBJ1-2, with D hard to call. CDR3 size: 14 residues. V was clipped by 6 bases and J by 7 bases, with 18 bases between them. The germline CDR1 and CDR2 sequences are MNHEY and SVGAGI. This CDR3 reads CASSREGGVGGYTF. The CDR3 DNA reads TGTGCCAGCAGCCGGGAGGGCGGAGTGGGTGGCTACACCTTC.

The chain links TRBV6-5 to TRBJ2-7; 7 bases align to TRBD1. Germline lookup yields CDR1 MNHEY and CDR2 SVGAGI. This CDR3 has 14 residues. With 4 bases clipped from V and 4 bases from J, the junction kept 7 bases outside the gene matches. CDR3 in amino acids: CASSSGPGGYEQYF. The CDR3 DNA follows: TGTGCCAGCAGTTCAGGTCCAGGGGGATACGAGCAGTACTTC.

The sample holds a few counts of this clone. V is TRBV5-1 and J is TRBJ2-2, with 14 bases fitting TRBD2. The ends lost 0 bases at V and 7 bases at J; junction bases unmatched: 5. The CDR3 contains 17 residues. Looked up from germline, CDR1 is SGHRS and CDR2 is YFSETQ. This CDR3 is CASSLGLAGGPDGELFF. CDR3 nucleotides: TGCGCCAGCAGCTTGGGACTAGCGGGAGGGCCGGACGGGGAGCTGTTTTTT.

The rearrangement uses TRBV25-1 and TRBJ1-1, with unresolved D. The CDR3 runs to 14 residues. Germline CDR1 reads MGHDK; CDR2 reads SYGVNS. Deletions cut 2 bases from V and 1 base from J, with 8 bases between. The CDR3 nucleotides read TGTGCCAGCAGTGAACGACTCCCGAACACTGAAGCTTTCTTT. Encoded protein: CASSERLPNTEAFF.

CDR3 bases: TGTGCCAGCAGCGATCGGTCAAACTGGGAGCAGTACTTC. Amino acids: CASSDRSNWEQYF. The J gene is TRBJ2-7, the V gene TRBV6-2 or TRBV6-3; D is unresolved. The CDR3 spans 13 residues. Germline V lookup: CDR1 MNHEY, CDR2 SVGEGT. Trimming removed 6 bases from V and 7 bases from J, with 16 bases in between.

The sample holds many counts of this clone. The chain recombines TRBV5-6 with TRBJ1-1; possible D gene TRBD1, 5 bases. Germline CDR1 and CDR2: SGHDT and YYEEEE. The CDR3 is made up of 14 amino acids. V gave up 1 base and J gave up 4 bases, with 11 bases separating them. In DNA form, the CDR3 reads TGTGCCAGCAGCTTGACAGGTCCTGGCACTGAAGCTTTCTTT. This gives the protein CASSLTGPGTEAFF.

The chain joins TRBV4-2 to TRBJ2-2, with no clear D. The germline V gene encodes CDR1 LGHNA and CDR2 YNFKEQ. The CDR3 is made up of 14 amino acids. Trimming cost V 1 base and J 4 bases, with 7 bases left between them. The CDR3 bases are TGTGCCAGCAGCCAAGGCCCGGGCACCGGGGAGCTGTTTTTT. Amino acid sequence: CASSQGPGTGELFF.

The CDR3 bases are TGTGCCAGCAGCCCAGGTTCGGTCCGAAACACTGAAGCTTTCTTT. This codes for CASSPGSVRNTEAFF. The chain employs TRBV28 and TRBJ1-1; no reliable D call. The CDR3 runs to 15 residues. The germline V gene has CDR1 MDHEN and CDR2 SYDVKM. Trimming took off 6 bases at V and 2 bases at J, with 16 bases between the two ends.

J is TRBJ1-4 and V is TRBV11-2; D ambiguous. The V gene lost 5 bases and the J gene lost 6 bases, with 16 bases spanning the gap. Germline V gene data show CDR1 as SGHAT and CDR2 as FQNNGV. The CDR3 covers 15 residues. As DNA, the CDR3 is TGTGCCAGCAGCACCCCGACACGGGAGGATGAAAAACTGTTTTTT. Translation gives CASSTPTREDEKLFF.

The chain uses TRBV24-1 and TRBJ2-6; possible D gene TRBD1, 5 bases. The ends were cut back, 4 bases at V and 1 base at J, with 10 bases in the middle. The CDR3 totals 16 residues. Germline-derived CDR1 and CDR2 are KGHDR and SFDVKD. The CDR3 sequence: CATSERRTSGANVLTF. DNA for the CDR3: TGTGCCACCAGTGAGCGCCGGACATCTGGGGCCAACGTCCTGACTTTC.

The table lists this clone with a few counts. The J gene is TRBJ1-1, the V gene TRBV11-2; possible D gene TRBD1, 6 bases. Germline CDR1 is SGHAT and CDR2 is FQNNGV. The CDR3 spans 14 residues. Trimming took off 4 bases at V and 4 bases at J, with 13 bases between the two ends. In DNA form, the CDR3 reads TGTGCCAGCAGCTACAACGCAGGGGTCACTGAAGCTTTCTTT. This gives the protein CASSYNAGVTEAFF.

The V gene is TRBV7-2, the J gene TRBJ2-1; 10 nucleotides line up with TRBD2. With V trimmed by 0 bases and J by 3 bases, 5 bases remained unmatched. Germline CDR1 and CDR2: SGHTA and FQGNSA. There are 17 residues in the CDR3. Written as DNA, the CDR3 is TGTGCCAGCAGCTTAGCAGCGGGAGGGCCCCTCTACAATGAGCAGTTCTTC. Amino acid sequence: CASSLAAGGPLYNEQFF.

Only a few counts were recorded for this clone. The chain has TRBV24-1 and TRBJ1-2; TRBD1 is a possible D gene (5 bases). V was clipped by 3 bases and J by 5 bases, with 9 bases between them. The CDR3 runs to 13 residues. Germline CDR1 is KGHDR and CDR2 is SFDVKD. The CDR3 DNA reads as TGTGCCACCAGTGATGGGACTGGGTATGGCTACACCTTC. Translation: CATSDGTGYGYTF.

The chain uses TRBV5-6 and TRBJ1-2; D may be TRBD1 (5 bases). The germline CDR1 and CDR2 sequences are SGHDT and YYEEEE. The CDR3 extends over 13 amino acids. Trimming shortened V by 4 bases and J by 4 bases, and 11 bases separated the two germline ends. This CDR3 reads CASSQGGSYGYTF. The CDR3 coding sequence is TGTGCCAGCAGCCAGGGAGGAAGCTATGGCTACACCTTC.